The entry that follows covers one TCR beta chain sequence. This sample was taken from a study of T cell changes during pregnancy in multiple sclerosis. This table comes from immunoSEQ multiplex PCR, and its TCRdb copy is limited to in-frame clones, with some not included. The data contain roughly 48,000 clones, approximately 92% of them singletons. This CDR3 has 14 amino acids. V shed 4 bases and J 3 bases; nucleotides not matched to a gene: 0. The germline V gene encodes CDR1 MGHDK and CDR2 SYGVNS. This sequence was found in a female donor in good health, enrolled as a control in a pregnancy study. V gene TRBV25-1 combines with J gene TRBJ2-2, with TRBD1 matching 9 bases. Sequenced material: CD4+ T cells from peripheral blood mononuclear cells, taken in the second trimester of pregnancy. The CDR3 DNA is TGTGCCAGCAGTGGGGACAGGGACACCGGGGAGCTGTTTTTT. As protein: CASSGDRDTGELFF.